A single sample is the source of the 32 T cell receptor beta chains below, sequenced in a study of T cells expressing NK-cell markers. TCRdb reprocessed the 5' RACE reads and keeps a single row for each CDR3 protein, giving no DNA. The sample has hundreds of thousands of distinct CDR3 sequences, and its top ten clones hold about 5.2%. What was sequenced was blood T cells: a sorted CD56 or NKG2C T cell subset, CD4+ or CD8+ T cells, or bulk PBMC T cells (not recorded which). These receptors were collected from a man aged 18-75 years in good health.

This sequence joins TRBV5-1 and TRBJ2-4. Germline CDR1 SGHRS, CDR2 YFSETQ. The CDR3 has 15 residues. Here the CDR3 reads CASSLYGQEETIQYF.

The chain combines TRBV20-1 with TRBJ2-1; TCRdb's D call, TRBD2, is unchecked because there is no DNA. The CDR3 extends over 16 amino acids. CDR1 and CDR2 from the germline V gene are DFQATT and SNEGSKA (reference sequence). The CDR3: CSAKRGSGGTYNEQFF.

This chain's CDR3 is CASQGNRWSYEQYF. The V call is TRBV12-3 or TRBV12-4, the J call TRBJ2-7; TCRdb's D call of TRBD1 is untestable without DNA. This CDR3 is 14 amino acids long.

The rearrangement uses TRBV5-4 and TRBJ2-1. Germline CDR1 SGHNT, CDR2 YYREEE (reference sequence). The CDR3 is 12 amino acids. The CDR3 sequence: CASSKPNDEQFF.

The chain uses TRBV20-1 and TRBJ1-5; with no DNA, the TCRdb D assignment of TRBD1 cannot be verified. The V gene's germline CDR1 is DFQATT and CDR2 SNEGSKA (reference sequence). The CDR3 contains 14 residues. The chain's CDR3 is CSAKQGGFDQPQHF.

The rearrangement joins TRBV5-1 to TRBJ1-1; there is no DNA to check the TCRdb D call of TRBD1. This CDR3 comprises 18 residues. Per the germline V gene, CDR1 is SGHRS and CDR2 is YFSETQ. The CDR3 region is CASSFNTGTGDGGTEAFF.

The chain couples TRBV9 to TRBJ2-1; TCRdb's D call, TRBD2, is unchecked because there is no DNA. Germline values: CDR1 SGDLS, CDR2 YYNGEE. The CDR3 contains 19 residues. This CDR3 is CASSVVTSGGPGRYNEQFF.

The gene calls are TRBV21-1 and TRBJ1-1. TRBV21-1 is a pseudogene segment. The CDR3 has 16 residues. CDR3 residues: CASSKGEQWMSTEAFF.

The chain employs TRBV20-1 and TRBJ2-4; TCRdb's D call, TRBD1, is unchecked because there is no DNA. The CDR3 consists of 16 residues. The germline CDR1 and CDR2 sequences are DFQATT and SNEGSKA (reference sequence). The chain's CDR3 is CSAREGMGGMGNIQYF.

This chain connects TRBV3-1 to TRBJ1-2; TCRdb calls TRBD1, which cannot be checked without DNA. In germline, CDR1 is LGHDT, CDR2 YNNKEL (reference sequence). The CDR3 is made up of 15 amino acids. CDR3 sequence: CASSQEALGGTGYTF.

This chain connects TRBV4-2 to TRBJ1-2; TCRdb designates TRBD1, a call that cannot be tested without DNA. The CDR3 totals 17 residues. Germline CDR1 is LGHNA and CDR2 is YNFKEQ. The CDR3 protein is CASSQATGGFINYGYTF.

This chain joins TRBV15 and TRBJ1-6; TCRdb selects TRBD1, and the lack of DNA leaves this call unchecked. This CDR3 is 16 amino acids long. Germline CDR1 reads LNHNV; CDR2 reads YYDKDF (reference sequence). The CDR3 here is CATSRGTTGKSSPLHF.

The gene calls are TRBV7-2 and TRBJ2-3; the TCRdb call, TRBD2, lacks DNA for checking. Looked up from germline, CDR1 is SGHTA and CDR2 is FQGNSA. CDR3 length: 16 amino acids. The chain's CDR3 is CASSPYSGEGESTQYF.

This chain connects TRBV7-2 to TRBJ2-1; there is no DNA to check the TCRdb D call of TRBD1. The length of the CDR3 is 16 residues. Germline lookup yields CDR1 SGHTA and CDR2 FQGNSA. The CDR3 reads CASRQRTGINHNEQFF.

The genes are TRBV6-5 and TRBJ2-7; without DNA, the TCRdb call of TRBD2 cannot be checked. The CDR3 runs 16 residues. CDR1 is MNHEY, CDR2 SVGAGI, per germline. The CDR3: CASSYAGAGKLDEQYF.

CDR3 amino acids: CASSQDQGEETQYF. The rearrangement links TRBV4-2 to TRBJ2-5; TCRdb proposes TRBD1, but this gene call is untestable without DNA. The CDR3 covers 14 residues. Germline V gives CDR1 LGHNA, CDR2 YNFKEQ.

The rearrangement joins TRBV6-1 to TRBJ1-6; there is no DNA to check the TCRdb D call of TRBD1. Germline CDR1 is MNHNS and CDR2 is SASEGT. CDR3 length: 13 amino acids. CDR3 in amino acids: CASSGFDRSPLHF.

J is TRBJ2-7 and V is TRBV28; TCRdb proposes TRBD1, but this gene call is untestable without DNA. This CDR3 has 15 residues. The germline V gene has CDR1 MDHEN and CDR2 SYDVKM. The CDR3 spells CASSLSATGAYEQYF.

The chain uses TRBV6-1 and TRBJ1-5; absent DNA, TCRdb's TRBD1 call cannot be checked. CDR3 length equals 15 residues. Germline CDR1 is MNHNS and CDR2 is SASEGT. The CDR3 sequence is CASSLRGGGNQPQHF.

The V gene is TRBV6-1, the J gene TRBJ1-5. Germline loops: CDR1 MNHNS, CDR2 SASEGT. This CDR3 has 12 residues. The CDR3 protein is CASSVAYQPQHF.

The rearrangement joins TRBV28 to TRBJ2-5; the TCRdb call, TRBD1, lacks DNA for checking. Germline lookup yields CDR1 MDHEN and CDR2 SYDVKM. The CDR3 loop spans 15 amino acids. The CDR3: CASMDRGAGRETQYF. The complete variable domain, with remaining parts taken from reference TRBV28 and TRBJ2-5, reads DVKVTQSSRYLVKRTGEKVFLECVQDMDHENMFWYRQDPGLGLRLIYFSYDVKMKEKGDIPEGYSVSREKKERFSLILESASTNQTSMYLCASMDRGAGRETQYFGPGTRLLVL.

The chain combines TRBV18 with TRBJ2-2; TCRdb's assignment of TRBD1 cannot be checked, as there is no DNA. CDR1 is KGHSH, CDR2 LQKENI, per germline. CDR3 length: 16 amino acids. The CDR3 reads CASSPTQGMNTGELFF.

The genes are TRBV29-1 and TRBJ2-7; the D call from TCRdb, TRBD1, cannot be confirmed without DNA. Germline V gene lookup returns CDR1 SQVTM and CDR2 ANQGSEA. CDR3 size: 12 residues. This CDR3 is CSVNRDSYEQYF.

J is TRBJ1-6 and V is TRBV6-5. CDR1 is MNHEY and CDR2 is SVGAGI in the germline V gene. The CDR3 runs to 16 residues. The chain's CDR3 is CASSYVQTVDNSPLHF.

The V call is TRBV6-1, the J call TRBJ2-2; checking the TCRdb D call of TRBD2 is not possible without DNA. Germline CDR1 reads MNHNS; CDR2 reads SASEGT. This CDR3 region has 18 residues. The CDR3 loop reads CASSDPHRAVAGTGELFF.

The V gene is TRBV29-1, the J gene TRBJ1-1; the TCRdb D gene call, TRBD1, has no DNA to confirm it. This CDR3 spans 11 amino acids. Germline V CDR1 and CDR2: SQVTM, ANQGSEA. The CDR3: CSVPGPREAFF.

The chain recombines TRBV6-5 with TRBJ2-1. The CDR3 has 12 residues. Per germline, CDR1 MNHEY and CDR2 SVGAGI. The CDR3 sequence: CASSNFDRVQFF.

The V call is TRBV12-3 or TRBV12-4, the J call TRBJ2-2; TCRdb outputs TRBD1, but without DNA this stays unchecked. CDR3 size: 15 residues. This chain's CDR3 is CASRARGRDTGELFF.

The chain combines TRBV7-3 with TRBJ2-3; as DNA is missing, the TRBD2 call by TCRdb cannot be tested. CDR3 length: 14 amino acids. Germline V gene lookup returns CDR1 SGHTA and CDR2 FQGTGA. This CDR3 is CASGEGLAVDTQYF. The full variable domain, its missing parts supplied by reference TRBV7-3 and TRBJ2-3, is GAGVSQTPSNKVTEKGKYVELRCDPISGHTALYWYRQSLGQGPEFLIYFQGTGAADDSGLPNDRFFAVRPEGSVSTLKIQRTERGDSAVYLCASGEGLAVDTQYFGPGTRLTVL.

V and J are TRBV28 and TRBJ1-2; the D call of TRBD1 rests on TCRdb alone, since no DNA is present to check it. In germline, CDR1 is MDHEN, CDR2 SYDVKM. This CDR3 has 17 amino acids. This CDR3 is CASSLSQGVYFFYGYTF.

The CDR3 is CASGSSYRPHYF. The genes are TRBV6-2 or TRBV6-3 and TRBJ2-7. The CDR3 consists of 12 residues. The germline V gene encodes CDR1 MNHEY and CDR2 SVGEGT.

The chain has TRBV4-1 and TRBJ1-6. Germline values: CDR1 MGHRA, CDR2 YSYEKL. CDR3 size: 17 residues. CDR3 protein: CASSQEAFSSYNSPLHF.